The T cell receptor (beta chain) under discussion was sequenced for a study of early T cells in non-severe SARS-CoV-2 infection. Study background: Unsorted whole blood bulk RNA was sequenced, with unpaired chains. Notes on the study in general: VDJdb-based annotation leaned toward anti-spike CD8 responses and missed private and CD4 specificities.

Concerning this clonotype: The antigen is undetermined.

The V end was cut by 7 bases, the J end by 0 bases, with 11 bases between. CDR1 is DFQATT and CDR2 is SNEGSKA in the germline V gene (reference sequence). CDR3 length: 13 amino acids. The TCR library protocol attached unique molecular identifiers to the individual cDNA molecules. From the 5' RACE reads, TCRdb called clonotypes with MiXCR, one entry per CDR3 protein. There are 25,000 to 30,000 distinct CDR3 sequences in the sample; 4% to 5.5% occur only once, and around 4.5% lies in the top ten. This receptor was taken from an adult who was a healthcare worker with PCR-confirmed SARS-CoV-2 infection or an uninfected control (not recorded which). Sequenced input: whole blood. V gene TRBV20-1 combines with J gene TRBJ2-3; D is unresolved. The CDR3 loop is CSEQAWSTDTQYF. In nucleotides, the CDR3 is TGCAGTGAGCAGGCGTGGAGCACAGATACGCAGTATTTT.